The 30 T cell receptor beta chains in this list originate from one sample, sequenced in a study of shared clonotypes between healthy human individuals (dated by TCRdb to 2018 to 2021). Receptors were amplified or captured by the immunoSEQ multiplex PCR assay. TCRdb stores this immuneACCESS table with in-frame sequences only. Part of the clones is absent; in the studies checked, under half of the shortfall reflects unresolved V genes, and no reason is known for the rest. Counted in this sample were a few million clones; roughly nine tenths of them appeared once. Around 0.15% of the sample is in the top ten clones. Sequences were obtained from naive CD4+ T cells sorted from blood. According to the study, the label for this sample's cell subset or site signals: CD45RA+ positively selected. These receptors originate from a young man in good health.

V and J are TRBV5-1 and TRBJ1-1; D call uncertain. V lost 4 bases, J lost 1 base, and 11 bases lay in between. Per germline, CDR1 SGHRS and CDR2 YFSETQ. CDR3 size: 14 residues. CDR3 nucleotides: TGCGCCAGCAGCCAGTACAGCCGGAACACTGAAGCTTTCTTT. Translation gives CASSQYSRNTEAFF.

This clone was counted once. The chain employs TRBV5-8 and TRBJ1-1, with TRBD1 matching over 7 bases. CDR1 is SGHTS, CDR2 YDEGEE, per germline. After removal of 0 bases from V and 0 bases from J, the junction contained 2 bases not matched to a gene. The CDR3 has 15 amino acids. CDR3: CASSLVGTVNTEAFF. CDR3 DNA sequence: TGTGCCAGCAGCTTGGTCGGGACAGTGAACACTGAAGCTTTCTTT.

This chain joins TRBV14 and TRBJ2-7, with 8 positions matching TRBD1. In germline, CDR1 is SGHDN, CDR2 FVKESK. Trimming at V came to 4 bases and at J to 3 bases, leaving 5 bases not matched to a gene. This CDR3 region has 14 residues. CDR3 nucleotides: TGTGCCAGCAGCCTCCGGGACAGGAACTACGAGCAGTACTTC. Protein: CASSLRDRNYEQYF.

The CDR3: CASEEMGRSLGAQYF. CDR3 bases: TGTGCCAGCGAGGAGATGGGACGGAGCTTGGGGGCCCAGTACTTC. V is TRBV2 and J is TRBJ2-5, with D possibly being TRBD1 or TRBD2 (5 bases each). The CDR3 loop spans 15 amino acids. Germline CDR1 SNHLY, CDR2 FYNNEI. Trimming removed 8 bases from V and 9 bases from J, with 25 bases in between.

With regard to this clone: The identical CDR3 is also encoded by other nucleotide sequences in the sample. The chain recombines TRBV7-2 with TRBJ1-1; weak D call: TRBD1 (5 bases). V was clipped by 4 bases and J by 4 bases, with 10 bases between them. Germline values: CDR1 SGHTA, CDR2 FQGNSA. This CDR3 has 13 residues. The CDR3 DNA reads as TGTGCCAGCAGCTCCCAGGGACGCACTGAAGCTTTCTTT. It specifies CASSSQGRTEAFF.

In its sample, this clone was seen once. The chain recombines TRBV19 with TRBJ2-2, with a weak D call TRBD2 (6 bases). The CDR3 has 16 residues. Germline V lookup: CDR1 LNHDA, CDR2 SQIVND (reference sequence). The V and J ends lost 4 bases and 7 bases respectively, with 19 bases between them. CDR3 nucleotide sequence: TGTGCCAGTAGTAAAAATAGCGGAGGAGCTGGCGGGGAGCTGTTTTTT. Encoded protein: CASSKNSGGAGGELFF.

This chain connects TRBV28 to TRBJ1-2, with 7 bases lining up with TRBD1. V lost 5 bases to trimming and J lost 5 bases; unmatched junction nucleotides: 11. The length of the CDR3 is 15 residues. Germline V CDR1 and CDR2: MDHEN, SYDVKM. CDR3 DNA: TGTGCCAGCAGTCCTGGGAGGGGGCATCTGTATGGCTACACCTTC. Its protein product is CASSPGRGHLYGYTF.

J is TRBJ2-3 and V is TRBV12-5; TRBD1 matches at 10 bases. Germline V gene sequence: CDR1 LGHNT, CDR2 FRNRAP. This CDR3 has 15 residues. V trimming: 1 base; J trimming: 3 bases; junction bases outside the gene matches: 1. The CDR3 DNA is TGTGCTAGTGGTTTGGGGACAGGGGGGACAGATACGCAGTATTTT. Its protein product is CASGLGTGGTDTQYF. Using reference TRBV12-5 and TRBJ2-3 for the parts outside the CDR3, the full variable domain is DARVTQTPRHKVTEMGQEVTMRCQPILGHNTVFWYRQTMMQGLELLAYFRNRAPLDDSGMPKDRFSAEMPDATLATLKIQPSEPRDSAVYFCASGLGTGGTDTQYFGPGTRLTVL.

In DNA, the CDR3 is TGCGCCAGCAGTGAACGCCCGAACACTGAAGCTTTCTTT. It is translated as CASSERPNTEAFF. The V gene is TRBV10-1, the J gene TRBJ1-1, with no clear D. The CDR3 spans 13 residues. CDR1 WNHNN and CDR2 SYGVQD come from the germline V gene (reference sequence). The germline V and J ends were trimmed by 3 bases and 1 base, with 6 bases remaining between them.

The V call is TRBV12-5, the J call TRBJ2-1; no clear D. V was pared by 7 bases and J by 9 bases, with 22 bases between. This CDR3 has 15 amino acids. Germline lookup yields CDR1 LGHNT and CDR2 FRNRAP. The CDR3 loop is CASDPSPAAPGEQFF. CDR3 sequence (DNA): TGTGCTAGTGACCCTTCCCCGGCGGCCCCGGGTGAGCAGTTCTTC.

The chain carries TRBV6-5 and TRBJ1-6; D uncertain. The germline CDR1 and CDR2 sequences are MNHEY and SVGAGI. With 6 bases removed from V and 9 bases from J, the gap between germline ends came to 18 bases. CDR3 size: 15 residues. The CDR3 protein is CASSTAPSGGSPLHF. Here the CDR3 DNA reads TGTGCCAGCAGCACCGCACCCTCAGGAGGTTCACCCCTCCACTTT.

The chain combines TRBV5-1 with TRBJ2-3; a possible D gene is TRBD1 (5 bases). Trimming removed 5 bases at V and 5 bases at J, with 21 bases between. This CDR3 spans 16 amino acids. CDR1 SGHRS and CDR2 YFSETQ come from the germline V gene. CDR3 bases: TGCGCCAGCAGGAGGACATGGGGCGTTGCGCAAGATACGCAGTATTTT. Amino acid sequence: CASRRTWGVAQDTQYF. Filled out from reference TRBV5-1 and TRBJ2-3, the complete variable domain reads KAGVTQTPRYLIKTRGQQVTLSCSPISGHRSVSWYQQTPGQGLQFLFEYFSETQRNKGNFPGRFSGRQFSNSRSEMNVSTLELGDSALYLCASRRTWGVAQDTQYFGPGTRLTVL.

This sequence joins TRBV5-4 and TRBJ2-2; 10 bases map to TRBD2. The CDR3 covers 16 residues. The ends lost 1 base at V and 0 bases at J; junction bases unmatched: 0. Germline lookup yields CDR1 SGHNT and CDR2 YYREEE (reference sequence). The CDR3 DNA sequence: TGTGCCAGCAGCTTGACTAGCGGGACGAACACCGGGGAGCTGTTTTTT. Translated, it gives CASSLTSGTNTGELFF.

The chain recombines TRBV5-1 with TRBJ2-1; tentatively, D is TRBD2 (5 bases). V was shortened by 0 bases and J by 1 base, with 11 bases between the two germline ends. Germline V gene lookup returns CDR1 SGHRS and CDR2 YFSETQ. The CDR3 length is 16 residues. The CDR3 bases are TGCGCCAGCAGCTTGGATGGCGGGTTATCCTACAATGAGCAGTTCTTC. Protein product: CASSLDGGLSYNEQFF.

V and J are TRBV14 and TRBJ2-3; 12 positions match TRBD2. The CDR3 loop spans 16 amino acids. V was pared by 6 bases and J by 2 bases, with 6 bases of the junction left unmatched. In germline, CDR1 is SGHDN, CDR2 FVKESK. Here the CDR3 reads CASSPLAGGATDTQYF. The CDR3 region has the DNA TGTGCCAGCAGTCCTCTAGCGGGGGGGGCCACAGATACGCAGTATTTT.

The CDR3 sequence: CASSSFGGEREKLFF. The CDR3 DNA follows: TGTGCCAGCAGTTCCTTCGGGGGGGAGCGGGAAAAACTGTTTTTT. This rearrangement joins TRBV27 to TRBJ1-4, with D perhaps TRBD1 (5 bases). The ends were cut back, 4 bases at V and 8 bases at J, with 17 bases in the middle. The CDR3 length is 15 residues. Germline V lookup: CDR1 MNHEY, CDR2 SMNVEV (reference sequence).

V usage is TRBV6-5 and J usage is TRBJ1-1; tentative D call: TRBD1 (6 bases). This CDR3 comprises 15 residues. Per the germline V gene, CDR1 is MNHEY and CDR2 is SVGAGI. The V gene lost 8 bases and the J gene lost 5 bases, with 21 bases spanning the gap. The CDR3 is CASVRLTGWGTEAFF. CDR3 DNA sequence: TGTGCCAGCGTCCGACTCACAGGGTGGGGGACTGAAGCTTTCTTT.

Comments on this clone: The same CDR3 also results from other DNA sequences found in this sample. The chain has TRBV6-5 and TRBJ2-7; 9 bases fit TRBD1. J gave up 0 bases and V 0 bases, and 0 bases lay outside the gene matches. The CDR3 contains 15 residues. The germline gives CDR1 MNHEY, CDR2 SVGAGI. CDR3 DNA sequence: TGTGCCAGCAGTTACTCGGACAGGGGCTCCTACGAGCAGTACTTC. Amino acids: CASSYSDRGSYEQYF.

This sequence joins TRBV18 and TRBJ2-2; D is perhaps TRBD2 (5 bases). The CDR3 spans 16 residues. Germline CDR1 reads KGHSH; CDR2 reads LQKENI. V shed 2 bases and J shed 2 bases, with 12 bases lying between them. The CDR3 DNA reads TGTGCCAGCTCACCAAAGCGGCTAGTTAACACCGGGGAGCTGTTTTTT. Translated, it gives CASSPKRLVNTGELFF.

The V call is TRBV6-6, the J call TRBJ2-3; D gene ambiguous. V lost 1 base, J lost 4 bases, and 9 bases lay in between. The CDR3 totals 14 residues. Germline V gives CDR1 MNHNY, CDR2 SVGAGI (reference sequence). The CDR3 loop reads CASSYFASADTQYF. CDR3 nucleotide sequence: TGTGCCAGCAGTTACTTTGCCTCGGCAGATACGCAGTATTTT.

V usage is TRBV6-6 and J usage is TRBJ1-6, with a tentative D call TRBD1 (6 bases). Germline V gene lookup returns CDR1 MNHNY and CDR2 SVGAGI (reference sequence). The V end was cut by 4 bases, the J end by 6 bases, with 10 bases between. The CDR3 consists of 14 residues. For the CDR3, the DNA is TGTGCCAGCAGTTTAGGGGGAATTAATTCACCCCTCCACTTT. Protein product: CASSLGGINSPLHF.

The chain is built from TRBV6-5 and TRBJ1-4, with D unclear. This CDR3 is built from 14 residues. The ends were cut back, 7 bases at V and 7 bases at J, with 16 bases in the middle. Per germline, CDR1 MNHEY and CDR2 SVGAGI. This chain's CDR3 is CASTSTSQSEKLFF. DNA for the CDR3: TGTGCCAGCACCTCGACTTCCCAGTCTGAAAAACTGTTTTTT.

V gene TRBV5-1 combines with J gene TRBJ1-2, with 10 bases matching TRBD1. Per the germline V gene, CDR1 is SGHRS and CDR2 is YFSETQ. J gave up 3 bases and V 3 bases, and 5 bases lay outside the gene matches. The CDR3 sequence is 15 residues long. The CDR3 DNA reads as TGCGCCAGCAGCTCAATTGGGACAGGGGACTATGGCTACACCTTC. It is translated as CASSSIGTGDYGYTF.

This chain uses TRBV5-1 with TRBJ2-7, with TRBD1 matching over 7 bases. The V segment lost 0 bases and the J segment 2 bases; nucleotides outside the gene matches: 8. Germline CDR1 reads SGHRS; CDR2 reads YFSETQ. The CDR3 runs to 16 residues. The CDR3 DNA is TGCGCCAGCAGCTTGGGCTACAGGGGCACTACCTACGAGCAGTACTTC. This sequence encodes CASSLGYRGTTYEQYF.

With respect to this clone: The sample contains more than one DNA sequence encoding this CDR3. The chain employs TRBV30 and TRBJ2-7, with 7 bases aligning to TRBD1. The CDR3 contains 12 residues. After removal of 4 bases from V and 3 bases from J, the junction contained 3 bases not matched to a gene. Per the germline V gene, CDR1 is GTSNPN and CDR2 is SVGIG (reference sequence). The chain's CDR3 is CAWNPGGYEQYF. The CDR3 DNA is TGTGCCTGGAACCCAGGGGGCTACGAGCAGTACTTC.

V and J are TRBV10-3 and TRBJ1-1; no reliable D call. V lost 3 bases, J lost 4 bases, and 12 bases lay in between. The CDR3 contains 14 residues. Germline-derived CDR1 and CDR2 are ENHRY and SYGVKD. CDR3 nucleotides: TGTGCCATCAGTGATGACCTATTTGGCACTGAAGCTTTCTTT. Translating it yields CAISDDLFGTEAFF.

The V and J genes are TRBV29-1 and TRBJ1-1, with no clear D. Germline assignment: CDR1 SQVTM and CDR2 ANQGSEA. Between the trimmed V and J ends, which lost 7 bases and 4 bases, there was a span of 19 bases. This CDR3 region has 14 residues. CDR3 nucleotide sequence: TGCAGCGCCCTTCCTCGGACCGAGGGCACTGAAGCTTTCTTT. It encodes CSALPRTEGTEAFF.

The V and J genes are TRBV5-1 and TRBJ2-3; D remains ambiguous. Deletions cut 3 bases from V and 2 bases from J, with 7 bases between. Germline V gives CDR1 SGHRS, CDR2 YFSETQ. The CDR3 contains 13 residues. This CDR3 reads CASSSNPTDTQYF. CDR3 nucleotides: TGCGCCAGCAGCTCCAACCCCACAGATACGCAGTATTTT.

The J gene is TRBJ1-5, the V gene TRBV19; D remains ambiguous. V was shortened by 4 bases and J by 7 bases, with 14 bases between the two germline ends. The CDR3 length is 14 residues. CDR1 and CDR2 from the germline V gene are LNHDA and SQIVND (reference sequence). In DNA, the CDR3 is TGTGCCAGTAGTAAGGAGGGCGGCGGACAGCCCCAGCATTTT. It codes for CASSKEGGGQPQHF.

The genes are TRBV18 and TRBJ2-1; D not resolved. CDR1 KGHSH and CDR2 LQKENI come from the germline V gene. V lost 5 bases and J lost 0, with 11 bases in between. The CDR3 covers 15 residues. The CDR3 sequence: CASSGEVSSYNEQFF. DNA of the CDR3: TGTGCCAGCTCAGGCGAGGTTAGCTCCTACAATGAGCAGTTCTTC.